The 10 T cell receptor beta chains below all came from one sample that was sequenced in a study of T cells in tumors after PD-1 blockade. Using immunoSEQ multiplex PCR, the repertoire was profiled, and TCRdb retains in-frame clones only, with some absent. The sample contains around 60,000 clones, roughly 78% of which appear only once. Sample: PBMCs, taken before anti-PD-1 treatment. The origin of the receptors is a human donor with basal cell carcinoma.

The chain links TRBV24-1 to TRBJ2-3; 13 bases are shared with TRBD2. CDR1 is KGHDR, CDR2 SFDVKD, per germline. The CDR3 is 17 amino acids. V shed 4 bases and J 1 base; nucleotides not matched to a gene: 4. CDR3 amino acids: CATSEPGTSGGTDTQYF. The CDR3 bases are TGTGCCACCAGTGAACCGGGGACTAGCGGGGGCACAGATACGCAGTATTTT.

The chain joins TRBV5-1 to TRBJ2-5, with TRBD2 identical over 11 bases. This CDR3 contains 16 residues. The V and J ends lost 2 bases and 5 bases, in that order; junction bases with no gene match: 8. Per germline, CDR1 SGHRS and CDR2 YFSETQ. The CDR3 DNA reads as TGCGCCAGCAGCTTCAGGCTAGCGGGGGGACGGGAGACCCAGTACTTC. Translation gives CASSFRLAGGRETQYF.

This chain uses TRBV19 with TRBJ1-4, with D possibly TRBD1 on 6 matching bases. V was trimmed by 5 bases and J by 0 bases, leaving 13 bases between them. CDR3 size: 16 residues. Germline V gene lookup returns CDR1 LNHDA and CDR2 SQIVND (reference sequence). CDR3 amino acids: CASSPPDSATNEKLFF. The DNA for the CDR3 is TGTGCCAGTAGTCCCCCGGACAGCGCAACTAATGAAAAACTGTTTTTT.

The gene calls are TRBV18 and TRBJ2-5; D possibly corresponds to TRBD1 (6 bases). The V end was cut by 3 bases, the J end by 4 bases, with 12 bases between. This CDR3 region has 14 residues. Germline V gene sequence: CDR1 KGHSH, CDR2 LQKENI. CDR3 sequence: CASSPQGLPETQYF. The DNA of the CDR3 is TGTGCCAGCTCACCGCAGGGGCTACCAGAGACCCAGTACTTC.

The chain is built from TRBV5-4 and TRBJ2-3; 12 bases map to TRBD2. The V segment lost 0 bases and the J segment 5 bases; nucleotides outside the gene matches: 4. Germline V gives CDR1 SGHNT, CDR2 YYREEE (reference sequence). This CDR3 has 16 amino acids. The CDR3 loop reads CASSLELAGGEDTQYF. The CDR3 region has the DNA TGTGCCAGCAGCTTGGAGCTAGCGGGGGGGGAAGATACGCAGTATTTT.

This clone came up once. This chain uses TRBV18 with TRBJ2-4; the D gene is possibly TRBD1 (8 bases). Trimming removed 3 bases at V and 8 bases at J, with 20 bases between. Germline lookup yields CDR1 KGHSH and CDR2 LQKENI. The CDR3 extends over 16 amino acids. CDR3 residues: CASSPDSGGGGHIQYF. The CDR3 DNA reads as TGTGCCAGCTCACCGGACTCAGGGGGCGGGGGTCACATTCAGTACTTC.

The chain has TRBV19 and TRBJ2-5; D is perhaps TRBD1 or TRBD2 (6 bases each). Germline assignment: CDR1 LNHDA and CDR2 SQIVND (reference sequence). This CDR3 has 14 residues. The ends were cut back, 3 bases at V and 4 bases at J, with 12 bases in the middle. The CDR3 here is CASSIRRGGETQYF. In DNA, the CDR3 is TGTGCCAGTAGTATTCGCAGGGGAGGAGAGACCCAGTACTTC.

CDR3 sequence reads: CAIRRTGQSDSYEQYF. In DNA, the CDR3 is TGTGCCATCAGGAGGACTGGGCAAAGTGACTCCTACGAGCAGTACTTC. The V gene is TRBV10-3, the J gene TRBJ2-7; TRBD2 might be the D (5 bases). The V gene lost 6 bases and the J gene lost 0 bases, with 18 bases spanning the gap. This CDR3 spans 16 amino acids. Germline V lookup: CDR1 ENHRY, CDR2 SYGVKD.

This chain's CDR3 is CASSNPVPSEQFF. The CDR3 bases are TGTGCCAGCAGTAACCCGGTCCCGTCGGAGCAGTTCTTC. The chain combines TRBV6-2 or TRBV6-3 with TRBJ2-1; D is unclear. Germline CDR1 is MNHEY and CDR2 is SVGEGT. The length of the CDR3 is 13 residues. The V end was cut by 5 bases, the J end by 10 bases, with 15 bases between.

The rearrangement links TRBV18 to TRBJ1-3; 8 nucleotides match TRBD1. CDR3 length: 14 amino acids. Germline V CDR1 and CDR2: KGHSH, LQKENI. V lost 2 bases and J lost 6; bases outside the gene matches: 3. This CDR3 is CASSPVTGENTIYF. As DNA, the CDR3 is TGTGCCAGCTCACCAGTGACAGGGGAAAACACCATATATTTT.